This TCR beta chain was profiled in a study of blood T cells in healthy people across ages. Trimming cost V 5 bases and J 9 bases, with 17 bases left between them. CDR1 and CDR2 (germline): SGHTA, FQGNSA. The CDR3 is 14 residues long. A J-beta primer mix and a sample-barcoded 5' primer were used in a second PCR of roughly 6 to 12 cycles. TCRdb analysed the 5' RACE reads with MiXCR anew, one entry per CDR3 protein. This table holds 730,000 or so distinct CDR3 sequences, approximately 43% found once. This clonotype was seen only a few times. This TCR was sampled from a woman aged 60-75 years in good health. Sequencing was performed on blood. The V and J genes are TRBV7-2 and TRBJ2-1, with D unclear. The CDR3 protein is CASSVDVGYGEQFF. Here the CDR3 DNA reads TGTGCCAGCAGCGTAGATGTGGGGTACGGTGAGCAGTTCTTC.